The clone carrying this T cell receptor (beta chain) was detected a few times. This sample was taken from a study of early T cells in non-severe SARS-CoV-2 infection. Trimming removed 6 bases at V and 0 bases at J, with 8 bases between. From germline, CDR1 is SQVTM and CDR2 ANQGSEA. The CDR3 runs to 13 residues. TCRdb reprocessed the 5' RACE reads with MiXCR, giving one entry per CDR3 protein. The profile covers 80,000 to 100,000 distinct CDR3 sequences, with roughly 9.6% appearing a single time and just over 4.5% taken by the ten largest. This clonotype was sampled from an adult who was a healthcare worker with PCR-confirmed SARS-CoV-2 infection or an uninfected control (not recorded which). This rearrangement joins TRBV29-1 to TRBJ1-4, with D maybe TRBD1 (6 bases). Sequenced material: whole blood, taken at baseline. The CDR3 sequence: CSVGTTTNEKLFF. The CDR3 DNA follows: TGCAGCGTGGGGACAACAACTAATGAAAAACTGTTTTTT.